Given below is one T cell receptor beta chain in context. Conventional CD4 T cells were sorted as CD4+CD127+ cells. CDR1 and CDR2 (germline): SGHTA, FQGTGA. There are 13 residues in the CDR3. V dropped 5 bases and J dropped 8; count of bases not matched to a gene: 6. The method was immunoSEQ multiplex PCR; TCRdb's version includes in-frame clones alone and lacks a portion of them. The sample shows about 23,000 clones, roughly 97% of them seen only once. This sample was taken from a study of B cell selection in AIRE deficiency. The specimen sequenced was conventional CD4+ T cells sorted from PBMCs. This TCR came from a human donor with AIRE deficiency. The chain combines TRBV7-3 with TRBJ2-1; 7 bases are shared with TRBD2. The CDR3 spells CASSLGTTDEQFF. CDR3 coding DNA: TGTGCCAGCAGCCTCGGGACTACCGATGAGCAGTTCTTC. Drawing the rest from reference TRBV7-3 and TRBJ2-1, the complete variable domain is GAGVSQTPSNKVTEKGKYVELRCDPISGHTALYWYRQSLGQGPEFLIYFQGTGAADDSGLPNDRFFAVRPEGSVSTLKIQRTERGDSAVYLCASSLGTTDEQFFGPGTRLTVL.